This entry features one T cell receptor (beta chain) sequence. These data come from a study of blood T cell repertoires in COVID-19. Study information: The samples span acute and convalescent COVID-19 from the United States, Italy and Spain.

Germline V gene data show CDR1 as SGHAT and CDR2 as FQDESV (reference sequence). The CDR3 covers 16 residues. Trimming took 5 bases from V and 3 from J; bases not matched to a gene: 8. As handled by the study authors: The assay estimated nucleated cells by amplifying reference gene primers. The data were produced by immunoSEQ multiplex PCR, yet TCRdb's version contains in-frame clones alone and is incomplete. Clonal size and the V and J genes are those of that table, whereas D and trimming came from the DNA. Altogether 85,000 to 110,000 clones are present, about 89% being singletons, with the ten largest covering 3.5%.

The chain employs TRBV11-1 and TRBJ2-5; 11 positions match TRBD1. The sequenced sample consisted of peripheral blood. The sequence was collected from a woman between 55 and 75 years old with acute or convalescent COVID-19. As DNA, the CDR3 is TGTGCCAGCAGCCGGGGGACAGGGGGAATTGAAGAGACCCAGTACTTC. Translating gives CASSRGTGGIEETQYF.